This T cell receptor beta chain was retrieved from a study of T cell responses to AZD1222 COVID-19 vaccine. Overall study: Pooled in the analysis were second doses at about 4 or about 12 weeks.

About this clone: The antigen is unknown.

Assay used: immunoSEQ multiplex PCR; TCRdb lists only in-frame clones, some missing. The sample shows roughly 140,000 clones, around 88% of them seen only once. There are 14 residues in the CDR3. Germline CDR1 reads SGHTA; CDR2 reads FQGTGA. V shed 5 bases and J 9 bases; nucleotides not matched to a gene: 7. Findings and caveats of the study: There were repertoire samples only from the period after the peak T cell response. Reportedly, nearly half of unique spike TCRs recognized epitopes outside B.1.351/B.1.1.7 mutations. The sample set comprised mostly white British donors with more females, and clonal diversity was possibly underestimated.

This TCR came from an adult in good health. The chain has TRBV7-3 and TRBJ1-6; 7 nucleotides agree with TRBD1. The material sequenced was peripheral blood, taken on day 0 of AZD1222 vaccination. The CDR3 nucleotides are TGTGCCAGCAGCCGGACAGGAGAAGGTTCACCCCTCCACTTT. The encoded protein is CASSRTGEGSPLHF.